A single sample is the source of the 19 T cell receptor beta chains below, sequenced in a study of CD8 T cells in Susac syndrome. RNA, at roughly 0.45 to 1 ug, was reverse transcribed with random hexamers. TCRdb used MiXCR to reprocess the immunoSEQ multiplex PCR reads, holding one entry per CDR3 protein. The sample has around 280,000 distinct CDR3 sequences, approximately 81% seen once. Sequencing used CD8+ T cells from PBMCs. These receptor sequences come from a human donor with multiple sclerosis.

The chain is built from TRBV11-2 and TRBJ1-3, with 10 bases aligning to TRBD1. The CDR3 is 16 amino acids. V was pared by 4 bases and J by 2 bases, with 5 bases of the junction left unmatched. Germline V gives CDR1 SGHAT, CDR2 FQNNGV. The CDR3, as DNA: TGTGCCAGCAGCTCCAGACAGGGGGCCCCTGGAAACACCATATATTTT. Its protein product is CASSSRQGAPGNTIYF.

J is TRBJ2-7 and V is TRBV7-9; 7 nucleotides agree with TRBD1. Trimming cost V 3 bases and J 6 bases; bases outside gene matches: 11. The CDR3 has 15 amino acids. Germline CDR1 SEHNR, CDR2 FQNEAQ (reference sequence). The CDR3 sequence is CASSFSQTGSLEQYF. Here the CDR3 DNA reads TGTGCCAGCAGCTTCTCTCAGACAGGGTCGCTCGAGCAGTACTTC.

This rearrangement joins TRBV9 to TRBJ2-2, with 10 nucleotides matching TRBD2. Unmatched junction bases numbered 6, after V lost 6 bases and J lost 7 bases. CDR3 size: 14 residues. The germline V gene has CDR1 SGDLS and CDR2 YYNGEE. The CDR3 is CASNSGRAIGELFF. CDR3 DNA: TGTGCCAGCAACAGCGGGAGGGCCATCGGGGAGCTGTTTTTT.

The CDR3 nucleotides are TGCAGTGCTAGAGATCCTCTAGCGGGAGACACAGATACGCAGTATTTT. This encodes CSARDPLAGDTDTQYF. The chain joins TRBV20-1 to TRBJ2-3; 10 bases match TRBD2. The CDR3 sequence is 16 residues long. Germline V gene data show CDR1 as DFQATT and CDR2 as SNEGSKA (reference sequence). J gave up 2 bases and V 0 bases, and 5 bases lay outside the gene matches.

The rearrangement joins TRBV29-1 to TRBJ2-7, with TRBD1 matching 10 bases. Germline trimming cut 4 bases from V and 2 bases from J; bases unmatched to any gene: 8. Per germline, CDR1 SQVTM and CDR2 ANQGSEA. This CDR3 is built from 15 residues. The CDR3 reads CSVGVVGTGAYEQYF. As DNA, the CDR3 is TGCAGCGTTGGGGTAGTCGGGACAGGGGCCTACGAGCAGTACTTC.

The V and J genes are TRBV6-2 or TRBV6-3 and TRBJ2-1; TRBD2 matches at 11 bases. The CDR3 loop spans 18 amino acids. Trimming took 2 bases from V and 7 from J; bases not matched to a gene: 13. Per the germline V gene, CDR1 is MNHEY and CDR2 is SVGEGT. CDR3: CASSYDIAGGPGWNEQFF. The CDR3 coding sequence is TGTGCCAGCAGTTACGACATAGCGGGAGGGCCGGGGTGGAATGAGCAGTTCTTC.

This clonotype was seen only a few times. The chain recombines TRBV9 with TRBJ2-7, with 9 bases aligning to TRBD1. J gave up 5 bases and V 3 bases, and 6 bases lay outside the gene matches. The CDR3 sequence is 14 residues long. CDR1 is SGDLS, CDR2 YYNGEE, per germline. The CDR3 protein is CASSGDRVVDEQYF. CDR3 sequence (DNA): TGTGCCAGCAGCGGGGACAGGGTGGTGGACGAGCAGTACTTC.

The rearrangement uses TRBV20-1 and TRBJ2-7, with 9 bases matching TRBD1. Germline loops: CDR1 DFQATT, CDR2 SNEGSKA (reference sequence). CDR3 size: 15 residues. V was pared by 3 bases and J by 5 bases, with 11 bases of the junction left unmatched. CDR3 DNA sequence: TGCAGTGCTAGTGCCCGCCGAGGACAGGGGAACGAGCAGTACTTC. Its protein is CSASARRGQGNEQYF.

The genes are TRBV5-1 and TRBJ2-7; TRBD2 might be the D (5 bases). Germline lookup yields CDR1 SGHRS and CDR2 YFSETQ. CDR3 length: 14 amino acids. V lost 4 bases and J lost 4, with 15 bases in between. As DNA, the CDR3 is TGCGCCAGCAGCCCCAAACTAACGGGGTACGAGCAGTACTTC. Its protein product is CASSPKLTGYEQYF.

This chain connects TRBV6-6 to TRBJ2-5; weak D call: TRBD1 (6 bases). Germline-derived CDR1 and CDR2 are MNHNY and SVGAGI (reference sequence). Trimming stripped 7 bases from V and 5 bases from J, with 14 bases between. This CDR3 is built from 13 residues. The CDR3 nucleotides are TGTGCCAGCATCGAGGACAGAGCGGAGACCCAGTACTTC. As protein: CASIEDRAETQYF.

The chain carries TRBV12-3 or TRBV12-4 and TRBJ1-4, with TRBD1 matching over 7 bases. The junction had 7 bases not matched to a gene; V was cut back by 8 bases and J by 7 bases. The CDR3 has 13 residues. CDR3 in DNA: TGTGCCAGCCCCGACAGGGTGTGTGAAAAACTGTTTTTT. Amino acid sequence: CASPDRVCEKLFF.

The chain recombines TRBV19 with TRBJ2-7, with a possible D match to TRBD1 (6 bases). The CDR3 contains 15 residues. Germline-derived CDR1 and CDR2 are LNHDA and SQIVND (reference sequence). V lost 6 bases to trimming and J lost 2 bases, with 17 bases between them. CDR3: CASSPTLGTPYEQYF. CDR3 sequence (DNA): TGTGCCAGTAGCCCAACCCTCGGGACACCCTACGAGCAGTACTTC. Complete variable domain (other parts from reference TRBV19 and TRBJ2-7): DGGITQSPKYLFRKEGQNVTLSCEQNLNHDAMYWYRQDPGQGLRLIYYSQIVNDFQKGDIAEGYSVSREKKESFPLTVTSAQKNPTAFYLCASSPTLGTPYEQYFGPGTRLTVT.

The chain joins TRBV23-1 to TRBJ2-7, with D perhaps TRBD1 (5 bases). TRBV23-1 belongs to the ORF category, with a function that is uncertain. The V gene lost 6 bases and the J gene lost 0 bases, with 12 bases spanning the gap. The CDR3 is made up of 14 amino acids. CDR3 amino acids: CASSPGNSSYEQYF. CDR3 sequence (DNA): TGCGCCAGCAGCCCAGGGAATAGCTCCTACGAGCAGTACTTC.

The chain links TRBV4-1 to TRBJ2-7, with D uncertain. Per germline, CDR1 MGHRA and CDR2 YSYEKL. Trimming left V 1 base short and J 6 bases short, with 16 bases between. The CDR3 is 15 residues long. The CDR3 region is CASSQVVPTSTEQYF. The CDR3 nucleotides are TGCGCCAGCAGCCAAGTAGTCCCTACCTCGACCGAGCAGTACTTC.

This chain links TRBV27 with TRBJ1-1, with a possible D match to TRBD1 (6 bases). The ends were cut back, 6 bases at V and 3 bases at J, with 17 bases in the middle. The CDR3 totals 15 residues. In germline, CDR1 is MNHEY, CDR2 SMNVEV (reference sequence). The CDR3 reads CASSSAAGGDTEAFF. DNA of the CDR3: TGTGCCAGCAGCTCCGCCGCGGGGGGCGACACTGAAGCTTTCTTT.

CDR3 loop: CSASGQGQDTDTQYF. The CDR3 DNA follows: TGCAGTGCTTCCGGACAGGGGCAAGACACAGATACGCAGTATTTT. The J gene is TRBJ2-3, the V gene TRBV20-1, with 9 bases lining up with TRBD1. The J segment lost 2 bases and the V segment lost 5 bases, leaving 8 bases of the junction unmatched. The CDR3 is 15 amino acids. Germline CDR1 reads DFQATT; CDR2 reads SNEGSKA (reference sequence).

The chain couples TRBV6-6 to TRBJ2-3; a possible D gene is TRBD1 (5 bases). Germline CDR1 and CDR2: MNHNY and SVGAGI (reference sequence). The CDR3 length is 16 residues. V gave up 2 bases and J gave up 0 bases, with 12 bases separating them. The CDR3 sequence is CASSYTPTASTDTQYF. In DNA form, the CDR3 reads TGTGCCAGCAGTTACACACCGACAGCTAGCACAGATACGCAGTATTTT.

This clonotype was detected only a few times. CDR3 amino acids: CASSFLGQAEAFF. In nucleotides, the CDR3 is TGTGCCAGCAGCTTTTTAGGACAGGCTGAAGCTTTCTTT. The rearrangement uses TRBV7-2 and TRBJ1-1; TRBD1 agrees at 7 bases. The V gene's germline CDR1 is SGHTA and CDR2 FQGNSA. The CDR3 has 13 amino acids. Trimming took 3 bases from V and 6 from J; bases not matched to a gene: 4.

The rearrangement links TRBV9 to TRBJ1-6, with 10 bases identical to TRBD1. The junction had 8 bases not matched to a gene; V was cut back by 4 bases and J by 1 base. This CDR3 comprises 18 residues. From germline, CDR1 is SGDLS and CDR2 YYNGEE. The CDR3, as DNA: TGTGCCAGCAGCTCCCGACAGGGGGCTGGGTCCTATAATTCACCCCTCCACTTT. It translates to CASSSRQGAGSYNSPLHF.